This T cell receptor (beta chain) was obtained from a study of a mutant IDH1 vaccine in newly diagnosed glioma. Study-level background: Sex distribution of treated patients was roughly 62% male and 37.5% female; mean age was about 41 years.

Germline V gene sequence: CDR1 KGHSH, CDR2 LQKENI. The CDR3 loop spans 15 amino acids. V was pared by 0 bases and J by 9 bases, with 17 bases between. The assay was immunoSEQ multiplex PCR, and TCRdb's table has in-frame clones only and misses some. Among tens of thousands of clones listed, more than 70% were seen once. Concerning this clone: Its antigen remains unidentified.

Noted time point: week 5, during vaccination. Each dose delivered 300 ug of mutant IDH1 20-mer peptide subcutaneously with imiquimod. This chain links TRBV18 with TRBJ2-5; D might be TRBD2 (5 bases). Sequencing was performed on PBMCs, taken from a glioma patient whose treatment included an IDH1 peptide vaccine. This clonotype was obtained from a middle-aged woman with glioma. CDR3 residues: CASSPPENSEGPQYF. For the CDR3, the DNA is TGTGCCAGCTCACCACCGGAAAACTCCGAGGGTCCCCAGTACTTC.